The 25 T cell receptor beta chains reported below all come from one sample, sequenced in a study of circulating CD8 cells and anti-PD-1 response in melanoma. TCR libraries were prepared from approximately 15 ng of total RNA with the QIAseq Immune Repertoire TCR panel. Via MiXCR, TCRdb re-called the reads, giving one row per CDR3 protein. The sample lists about 1,100 distinct CDR3 sequences, roughly 7.7% seen once, with roughly 6% in the top ten. From live CD3+CD8+TCRalphabeta+ cells, four PD-1 and/or TIGIT subsets were sorted. The sample in question was CD8+ T cells from PBMCs, obtained at baseline or after one month of anti-PD-1 therapy (not recorded which). The source of these receptors is a human donor with melanoma.

By proportion, this clonotype is large. The chain links TRBV7-2 to TRBJ2-1, with unresolved D. Looked up from germline, CDR1 is SGHTA and CDR2 is FQGNSA. This CDR3 has 11 residues. Deletions cut 5 bases from V and 10 bases from J, with 9 bases between. The DNA of the CDR3 is TGTGCCAGCAGCCATAGGGTAGAGCAGTTCTTC. This translates into CASSHRVEQFF.

The CDR3 region is CASTLGGVDEQYF. The CDR3 coding sequence is TGTGCCAGCACCCTCGGGGGTGTAGACGAGCAGTACTTC. The chain recombines TRBV6-5 with TRBJ2-7; D may be TRBD2 (6 bases). Germline V gene data show CDR1 as MNHEY and CDR2 as SVGAGI. Trimming pared 7 bases from V and 5 bases from J, leaving 15 bases between. The CDR3 has 13 amino acids.

This clonotype ranks as medium-sized (0.01 to 0.1%). The V and J genes are TRBV6-5 and TRBJ2-5; D gene uncertain. The ends were cut back, 0 bases at V and 2 bases at J, with 10 bases in the middle. The CDR3 spans 15 residues. Germline CDR1 and CDR2: MNHEY and SVGAGI. The CDR3: CASSYSIAPQETQYF. The DNA for the CDR3 is TGTGCCAGCAGTTACTCGATCGCGCCTCAAGAGACCCAGTACTTC.

By sample share, this clonotype is medium-sized. The gene calls are TRBV18 and TRBJ2-7; D remains unclear. Looked up from germline, CDR1 is KGHSH and CDR2 is LQKENI. V lost 0 bases to trimming and J lost 0 bases, with 9 bases between them. The CDR3 contains 15 residues. The CDR3 here is CASSPPLNTSYEQYF. The CDR3 DNA reads as TGTGCCAGCTCACCACCCCTTAATACCTCCTACGAGCAGTACTTC.

This clonotype is categorized as medium-sized (0.01 to 0.1%). The chain links TRBV19 to TRBJ2-1; D remains unclear. Looked up from germline, CDR1 is LNHDA and CDR2 is SQIVND (reference sequence). This CDR3 contains 16 residues. V was pared by 0 bases and J by 1 base, with 10 bases between. The CDR3 reads CASSIDGRLSYNEQFF. The CDR3 bases are TGTGCCAGTAGTATAGACGGGCGCCTGTCCTACAATGAGCAGTTCTTC.

By frequency in the sample, this clonotype is large. The chain carries TRBV2 and TRBJ2-7, with TRBD1 identical over 8 bases. This CDR3 is built from 15 residues. Germline V gene sequence: CDR1 SNHLY, CDR2 FYNNEI. The J segment lost 6 bases and the V segment lost 1 base, leaving 8 bases of the junction unmatched. For the CDR3, the DNA is TGTGCCAGCAGTGAAGAGACAGGGGTCCTCCGCGAGCAGTACTTC. Protein product: CASSEETGVLREQYF. The full variable domain, rest sourced from reference TRBV2 and TRBJ2-7, is EPEVTQTPSHQVTQMGQEVILRCVPISNHLYFYWYRQILGQKVEFLVSFYNNEISEKSEIFDDQFSVERPDGSNFTLKIRSTKLEDSAMYFCASSEETGVLREQYFGPGTRLTVT.

This clonotype counts as medium-sized. The chain uses TRBV6-4 and TRBJ2-7; D may be TRBD1 or TRBD2 (5 bases each). With 6 bases removed from V and 3 bases from J, the gap between germline ends came to 15 bases. The CDR3 loop spans 14 amino acids. Germline V gives CDR1 MRHNA, CDR2 SNTAGT. CDR3: CASSPSGTSYEQYF. DNA of the CDR3: TGTGCCAGCAGCCCCTCGGGGACCAGCTACGAGCAGTACTTC.

This clonotype was observed a few times. This sequence joins TRBV30 and TRBJ1-1; D not resolved. The CDR3 sequence is 13 residues long. V lost 0 bases, J lost 6 bases, and 11 bases lay in between. Germline CDR1 reads GTSNPN; CDR2 reads SVGIG (reference sequence). The CDR3 bases are TGTGCCTGGAGTGTACTGGTGGAAGCTGAAGCTTTCTTT. Encoded protein: CAWSVLVEAEAFF.

The chain recombines TRBV19 with TRBJ1-2; no clear D. V was shortened by 7 bases and J by 5 bases, with 14 bases between the two germline ends. Germline CDR1 LNHDA, CDR2 SQIVND (reference sequence). This CDR3 contains 13 residues. CDR3 in DNA: TGTGCCAGTAATATCTGGTCGCAGTATGGCTACACCTTC. The encoded protein is CASNIWSQYGYTF.

In its sample, this clonotype is medium-sized (0.01 to 0.1%). The rearrangement links TRBV29-1 to TRBJ2-2; D remains unclear. The V end was cut by 7 bases, the J end by 0 bases, with 12 bases between. The CDR3 has 14 residues. Germline V CDR1 and CDR2: SQVTM, ANQGSEA. The CDR3 sequence is CSAPDPSNTGELFF. The CDR3 DNA follows: TGCAGCGCCCCGGACCCCTCGAACACCGGGGAGCTGTTTTTT.

With regard to this clonotype: A read error may be the cause here, since a much bigger clone is one base away. The V gene is TRBV7-3, the J gene TRBJ2-1, with 7 bases matching TRBD2. Looked up from germline, CDR1 is SGHTA and CDR2 is FQGTGA. This CDR3 region has 14 residues. The CDR3 region is CGSSLAGPYNEQFF. The CDR3 coding sequence is TGTGGCAGCAGCTTAGCGGGTCCCTACAATGAGCAGTTCTTC.

Judged by abundance, this clonotype is medium-sized. V and J are TRBV20-1 and TRBJ2-5; 8 bases line up with TRBD1. Per the germline V gene, CDR1 is DFQATT and CDR2 is SNEGSKA (reference sequence). This CDR3 has 16 residues. J lost 4 bases, V lost 0 bases, and 10 bases had no gene match. CDR3 residues: CSARDDSDRGGETQYF. CDR3 bases: TGCAGTGCTAGAGATGATAGTGACAGGGGAGGAGAGACCCAGTACTTC.

This clonotype is deemed large. V is TRBV7-3 and J is TRBJ1-6, with no clear D. CDR1 SGHTA and CDR2 FQGTGA come from the germline V gene. Deletions cut 1 base from V and 10 bases from J, with 11 bases between. The CDR3 is 14 residues long. In DNA form, the CDR3 reads TGTGCCAGCAGCTTAATCGGGTCGGCATCACCCCTCCACTTT. Translating gives CASSLIGSASPLHF.

In regard to this clonotype: Being one base from a much bigger clone, this may be a read error. This chain links TRBV19 with TRBJ2-1, with 7 bases matching TRBD2. CDR1 is LNHDA, CDR2 SQIVND, per germline (reference sequence). There are 14 residues in the CDR3. The CDR3 nucleotides read TGTACCACTCAGAGGACGGGGGGCTACAATGAGCAGTTCTTC. Residues: CTTQRTGGYNEQFF.

This clonotype is labeled large. This chain uses TRBV4-1 with TRBJ2-7; 8 bases are shared with TRBD2. V lost 1 base to trimming and J lost 2 bases; unmatched junction nucleotides: 4. Germline V lookup: CDR1 MGHRA, CDR2 YSYEKL. This CDR3 region has 15 residues. The DNA of the CDR3 is TGCGCCAGCAGCCAAGGAAGACTAGCGACCTACGAGCAGTACTTC. Its translation: CASSQGRLATYEQYF.

This clonotype is medium-sized by share. The chain links TRBV19 to TRBJ2-1; 15 bases line up with TRBD2. The CDR3 contains 17 residues. V shed 6 bases, J shed 4 bases, and the junction held 7 bases outside the gene matches. Germline CDR1 and CDR2: LNHDA and SQIVND (reference sequence). DNA for the CDR3: TGTGCCAGTAGGGGACTAGCGGGGGGCGGCGTATACAATGAGCAGTTCTTC. Its translation is CASRGLAGGGVYNEQFF.

This clonotype is classed as medium-sized. The chain has TRBV28 and TRBJ1-1; D is ambiguous. The CDR3 has 15 residues. Trimming removed 1 base at V and 1 base at J, with 10 bases between. Germline CDR1 and CDR2: MDHEN and SYDVKM. CDR3 residues: CASSLLDRANTEAFF. CDR3 nucleotide sequence: TGTGCCAGCAGTTTATTAGATAGGGCGAACACTGAAGCTTTCTTT.

This clonotype is categorized as large. The chain employs TRBV27 and TRBJ2-2; D may be TRBD2 (5 bases). Trimming took 6 bases from V and 7 from J, leaving 12 bases between them. The germline CDR1 and CDR2 sequences are MNHEY and SMNVEV (reference sequence). This CDR3 spans 13 amino acids. CDR3 in DNA: TGTGCCAGCAGCAACGGACTTTTCGGGGAGCTGTTTTTT. Amino acid sequence: CASSNGLFGELFF.

Comment on this clonotype: An end of the junction does not agree with germline; a read error may underlie this. The chain links TRBV19 to TRBJ2-1; 9 nucleotides align to TRBD2. Germline loops: CDR1 LNHDA, CDR2 SQIVND (reference sequence). The CDR3 loop spans 15 amino acids. CDR3 region: CASSFPQAGGHEQSF. In DNA form, the CDR3 reads TGTGCCAGTAGTTTCCCCCAGGCGGGGGGGCACGAGCAGTCCTTC.

V is TRBV25-1 and J is TRBJ2-7; D may be TRBD1 (6 bases). Trimming left V 1 base short and J 0 bases short, with 16 bases between. The germline V gene encodes CDR1 MGHDK and CDR2 SYGVNS. The CDR3 extends over 17 amino acids. CDR3 sequence reads: CASSEWDTGSSSYEQYF. The CDR3 nucleotides read TGTGCCAGCAGTGAATGGGATACAGGGTCTAGCTCCTACGAGCAGTACTTC.

In its sample, this clonotype is large (0.1 to 1%). The V and J genes are TRBV28 and TRBJ2-1; D perhaps matches TRBD2 (5 bases). Trimming cost V 1 base and J 10 bases, with 11 bases left between them. CDR1 and CDR2 from the germline V gene are MDHEN and SYDVKM. The CDR3 runs to 13 residues. As DNA, the CDR3 is TGTGCCAGCAGTTTATCCACAGAGGGAGAGCAGTTCTTC. Translation: CASSLSTEGEQFF. Complete variable domain (other parts from reference TRBV28 and TRBJ2-1): DVKVTQSSRYLVKRTGEKVFLECVQDMDHENMFWYRQDPGLGLRLIYFSYDVKMKEKGDIPEGYSVSREKKERFSLILESASTNQTSMYLCASSLSTEGEQFFGPGTRLTVL.

This clonotype is labeled as large. The rearrangement joins TRBV27 to TRBJ2-1; perhaps TRBD2 as D (6 bases). Germline V gives CDR1 MNHEY, CDR2 SMNVEV (reference sequence). CDR3 size: 16 residues. Trimming left V 4 bases short and J 7 bases short, with 20 bases between. The CDR3 here is CASSSGLLAKWNEQFF. The CDR3 coding sequence is TGTGCCAGCAGTTCGGGTCTCCTAGCGAAATGGAATGAGCAGTTCTTC.

In its sample, this clonotype ranks as medium-sized. The J gene is TRBJ2-5, the V gene TRBV4-1, with D tentatively TRBD1 (5 bases). V was shortened by 1 base and J by 5 bases, with 5 bases between the two germline ends. This CDR3 region has 12 residues. The germline CDR1 and CDR2 sequences are MGHRA and YSYEKL. CDR3 bases: TGCGCCAGCAGCCAAGCAGGGGAGACCCAGTACTTC. It encodes CASSQAGETQYF.

Judged by abundance, this clonotype is large. The chain has TRBV19 and TRBJ2-2; a possible D gene is TRBD2 (6 bases). The CDR3 has 13 residues. Germline V gene data show CDR1 as LNHDA and CDR2 as SQIVND (reference sequence). Trimming took 1 base from V and 6 from J, leaving 6 bases between them. This chain's CDR3 is CASSIGEAGELFF. CDR3 bases: TGTGCCAGTAGTATAGGGGAGGCCGGGGAGCTGTTTTTT.

This clonotype is deemed medium-sized. The chain carries TRBV2 and TRBJ1-2; no firm D call. Trimming left V 8 bases short and J 5 bases short, with 6 bases between. CDR3 length: 10 amino acids. Germline-derived CDR1 and CDR2 are SNHLY and FYNNEI. The CDR3 DNA is TGTGCCAGCTCGGAGTATGGCTACACCTTC. Protein sequence: CASSEYGYTF.